This T cell receptor (beta chain) was recovered during a study of CD8 T cells in ankylosing spondylitis. Points from the study as a whole: Fewer than 10 highly homologous variants formed a TCR beta motif that appeared characteristic of ankylosing spondylitis blood. Before this, some motif variants had been reported in reactive arthritis synovial fluid and blood.

Quantitative 5'-RACE was performed with molecular barcodes, and it yielded the TCR beta libraries. MiXCR was run by TCRdb on the 5' RACE reads, yielding one entry per CDR3 protein. The table has 700,000 to 1,000,000 distinct CDR3 sequences, 12% seen once; the top ten hold just over 0.5%. There are a few counts of this clonotype. Its antigen remains unidentified. Trimming cost V 5 bases and J 3 bases; bases outside gene matches: 8. CDR3 length: 16 residues. CDR1 DFQATT and CDR2 SNEGSKA come from the germline V gene (reference sequence). V gene TRBV20-1 combines with J gene TRBJ2-7, with 15 bases that match TRBD2. Sequencing used blood, either unsorted or a sorted T cell fraction (not recorded which). This receptor was identified in a male donor with ankylosing spondylitis. The CDR3 DNA reads as TGCAGTGCTCTCCGGACTAGCGGGGGGGCATTCTACGAGCAGTACTTC. Its translation: CSALRTSGGAFYEQYF.